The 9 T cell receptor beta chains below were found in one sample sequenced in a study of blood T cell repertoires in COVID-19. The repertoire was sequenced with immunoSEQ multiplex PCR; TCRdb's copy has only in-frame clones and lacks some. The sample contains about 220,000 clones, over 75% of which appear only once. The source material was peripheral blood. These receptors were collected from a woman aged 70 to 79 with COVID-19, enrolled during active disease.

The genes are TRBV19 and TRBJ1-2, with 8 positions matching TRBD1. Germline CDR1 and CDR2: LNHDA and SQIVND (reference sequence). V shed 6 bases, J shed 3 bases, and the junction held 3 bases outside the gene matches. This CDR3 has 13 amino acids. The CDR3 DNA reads TGTGCCAGTAGAGTGGACAGGGACTATGGCTACACCTTC. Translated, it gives CASRVDRDYGYTF.

The CDR3 here is CASSSGGGTTGELFF. Here the CDR3 DNA reads TGTGCCAGCAGCTCTGGCGGGGGGACCACCGGGGAGCTGTTTTTT. This chain uses TRBV7-6 with TRBJ2-2, with 8 positions matching TRBD2. J was trimmed by 4 bases and V by 4 bases; bases with no gene match: 5. The germline V gene has CDR1 SGHVS and CDR2 FNYEAQ. The CDR3 spans 15 residues.

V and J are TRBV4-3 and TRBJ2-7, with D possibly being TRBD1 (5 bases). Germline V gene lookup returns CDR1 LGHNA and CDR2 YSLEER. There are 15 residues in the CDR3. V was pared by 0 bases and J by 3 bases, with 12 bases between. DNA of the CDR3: TGCGCCAGCAGCCAAGAAAAGGGGTTTTACTACGAGCAGTACTTC. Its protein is CASSQEKGFYYEQYF.

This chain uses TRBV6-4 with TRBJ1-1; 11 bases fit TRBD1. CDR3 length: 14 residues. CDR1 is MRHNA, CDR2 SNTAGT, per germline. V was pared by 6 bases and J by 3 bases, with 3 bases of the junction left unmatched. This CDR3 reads CASRKDRGHTEAFF. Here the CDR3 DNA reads TGTGCCAGCAGGAAGGACAGGGGGCACACTGAAGCTTTCTTT.

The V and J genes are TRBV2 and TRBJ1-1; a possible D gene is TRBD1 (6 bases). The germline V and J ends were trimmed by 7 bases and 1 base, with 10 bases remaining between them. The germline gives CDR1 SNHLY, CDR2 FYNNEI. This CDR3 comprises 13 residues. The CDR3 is CASKWGPNTEAFF. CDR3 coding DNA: TGTGCCAGCAAATGGGGGCCGAACACTGAAGCTTTCTTT.

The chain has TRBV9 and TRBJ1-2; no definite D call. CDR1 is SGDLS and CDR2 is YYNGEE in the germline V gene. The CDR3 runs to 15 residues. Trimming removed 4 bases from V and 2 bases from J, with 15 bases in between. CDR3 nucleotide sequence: TGTGCCAGCAGCAAGGACCCGTCGGGAAACTATGGCTACACCTTC. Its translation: CASSKDPSGNYGYTF. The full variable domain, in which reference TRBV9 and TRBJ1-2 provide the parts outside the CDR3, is DSGVTQTPKHLITATGQRVTLRCSPRSGDLSVYWYQQSLDQGLQFLIQYYNGEERAKGNILERFSAQQFPDLHSELNLSSLELGDSALYFCASSKDPSGNYGYTFGSGTRLTVV.

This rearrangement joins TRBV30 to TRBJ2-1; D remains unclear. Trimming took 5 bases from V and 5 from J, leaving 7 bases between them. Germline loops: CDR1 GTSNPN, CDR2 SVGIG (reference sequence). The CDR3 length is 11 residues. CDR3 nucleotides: TGTGCCTGGTCCCAAAACAATGAGCAGTTCTTC. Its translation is CAWSQNNEQFF.

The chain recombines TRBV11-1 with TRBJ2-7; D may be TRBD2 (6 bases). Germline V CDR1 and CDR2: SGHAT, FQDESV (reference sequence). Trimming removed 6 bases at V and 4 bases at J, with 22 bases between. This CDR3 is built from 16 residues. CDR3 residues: CASRRGGLGRRYEQYF. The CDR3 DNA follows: TGTGCCAGCAGGCGGGGTGGTCTGGGGAGGAGGTACGAGCAGTACTTC.

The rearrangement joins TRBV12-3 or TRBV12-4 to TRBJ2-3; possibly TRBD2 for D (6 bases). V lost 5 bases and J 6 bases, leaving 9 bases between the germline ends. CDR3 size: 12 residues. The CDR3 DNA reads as TGTGCCAGCAGTACTAGCATTGATACGCAGTATTTT. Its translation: CASSTSIDTQYF.